One sample yielded the 4 T cell receptor beta chains listed below, sequenced in a study of cytomegalovirus exposure and HLA in healthy donors. TCRdb's table, derived via immunoSEQ multiplex PCR, lists solely in-frame clones and lacks some. The sample carries tens of thousands of clones, approximately 90% recorded once. The sequenced sample was PBMCs. The receptors were gathered from a young woman in good health and CMV-seropositive.

The rearrangement joins TRBV14 to TRBJ1-1; no clear D gene. The V gene lost 2 bases and the J gene lost 4 bases, with 8 bases spanning the gap. The germline gives CDR1 SGHDN, CDR2 FVKESK. This CDR3 is built from 13 residues. The CDR3 protein is CASSQTEGTEAFF. In DNA form, the CDR3 reads TGTGCCAGCAGCCAAACTGAGGGCACTGAAGCTTTCTTT.

The gene calls are TRBV5-5 and TRBJ1-4; 7 nucleotides line up with TRBD1. The CDR3 contains 15 residues. The ends lost 3 bases at V and 8 bases at J; junction bases unmatched: 10. Germline V gene sequence: CDR1 SGHKS, CDR2 YYEKEE (reference sequence). CDR3 nucleotide sequence: TGTGCCAGCAGCTACCGACAGGGTGTGGACGAAAAACTGTTTTTT. Protein product: CASSYRQGVDEKLFF.

The chain is built from TRBV10-3 and TRBJ2-7; 8 nucleotides agree with TRBD2. Germline CDR1 and CDR2: ENHRY and SYGVKD. V shed 0 bases and J 0 bases; nucleotides not matched to a gene: 1. This CDR3 contains 15 residues. CDR3 sequence (DNA): TGTGCCATCAGTGAGTCTGGGACTAGCTCCTACGAGCAGTACTTC. Protein product: CAISESGTSSYEQYF.

The rearrangement joins TRBV28 to TRBJ2-1; D is possibly TRBD1 (7 bases). The length of the CDR3 is 17 residues. Germline CDR1 and CDR2: MDHEN and SYDVKM. The V gene lost 7 bases and the J gene lost 5 bases, with 24 bases spanning the gap. The chain's CDR3 is CASKGAAAGHRNNEQFF. The CDR3, as DNA: TGTGCCAGCAAGGGGGCGGCGGCGGGACACCGAAACAATGAGCAGTTCTTC.